This is a list of T cell receptor beta chains from one sample in a study of OX40 agonist ivuxolimab in advanced cancers. TCRdb's copy holds only in-frame clones and misses some; the assay was immunoSEQ multiplex PCR. The sample consists of about 64,000 clones, approximately 80% of them appearing once. The sequencing here drew on CD4+ or CD8+ T cells sorted from blood, taken in a trial of the OX40 agonist ivuxolimab. These receptors originate from an adult with an advanced solid tumor such as melanoma, head and neck, liver or kidney cancer. Both conserved end residues are part of each CDR3. D genes are given only for firm matches. Not all rows give a size; the values are once, few, many and, for expanded clones, a class.

d_gene,v_gene,abundance,j_gene,CDR3nt,CDR3aa
TRBD1,TRBV30,once,TRBJ1-1,TGTGCCTGCCAAACGGGACAGATGAACACTGAAGCTTTCTTT,CACQTGQMNTEAFF
-,TRBV19,-,TRBJ1-1,TGTGCCAGTAGTATACGGGACAACACTGAAGCTTTCTTT,CASSIRDNTEAFF
-,TRBV28,-,TRBJ2-4,TGTGCCAGCAGTTTGCGGAGTCCCGCTTACATTCAGTACTTC,CASSLRSPAYIQYF
TRBD1,TRBV6-1,-,TRBJ1-5,TGTGCCAGCAGGGGAGGACAGGGGAGCAATCAGCCCCAGCATTTT,CASRGGQGSNQPQHF
TRBD1,TRBV6-5,-,TRBJ1-1,TGTGCCAGCAGAATGGGACAGGGAGATCGGAAAGCTTTCTTT,CASRMGQGDRKAFF
TRBD1,TRBV10-3,-,TRBJ1-2,TGTGCCATCAGTGACCGCGGACAGGCAAACTATGGCTACACCTTC,CAISDRGQANYGYTF
-,TRBV5-6,medium-sized,TRBJ1-1,TGTGCCAGCAGCTTGTTAGGATTAAACACTGAAGCTTTCTTT,CASSLLGLNTEAFF
-,TRBV10-1,-,TRBJ1-3,TGCGCCAGCAGTGAGGGGAGTTTGGCCTCTGGAAACACCATATATTTT,CASSEGSLASGNTIYF
TRBD2,TRBV7-2,-,TRBJ2-4,TGTGCCAGCACCGCAGCGGGGGGGTACGGAGGTCAGTACTTC,CASTAAGGYGGQYF
-,TRBV19,few,TRBJ1-1,TGTGCCAGTAGTATATCCCAGGGCACTGAAGCTTTCTTT,CASSISQGTEAFF
TRBD2,TRBV11-2,few,TRBJ2-1,TGTGCCAGCAGCTTACGCCTAGCGGGGGGGTACTCCTACAATGAGCAGTTCTTC,CASSLRLAGGYSYNEQFF
-,TRBV5-1,once,TRBJ1-3,TGCGCCAGCAGCTTAGATGGCGACTCTGGAAACACCATATATTTT,CASSLDGDSGNTIYF
-,TRBV7-2,-,TRBJ1-2,TGTGCCAGCAGCTCTAACAGCGTGTATGGCTACACCTTC,CASSSNSVYGYTF
-,TRBV5-1,-,TRBJ1-1,TGCGCCAGCAGCTTGAGGTCGGGGAACACTGAAGCTTTCTTT,CASSLRSGNTEAFF
TRBD2,TRBV5-8,-,TRBJ2-3,TGTGCCAGCAGCTTGGGGGATTTAGCGGGGGGCACAGATACGCAGTATTTT,CASSLGDLAGGTDTQYF
-,TRBV6-1,-,TRBJ1-3,TGTGCCAGCAGTGCCTCCGGAGGGGGTTTAGGAAACACCATATATTTT,CASSASGGGLGNTIYF
TRBD2,TRBV5-1,few,TRBJ2-2,TGCGCCAGCAGCTCTTCACCACTAGCGGGGGGCGGGGAGCTGTTTTTT,CASSSSPLAGGGELFF
TRBD2,TRBV6-6,-,TRBJ2-5,TGTGCCAGCAGTTTTCTGAGGGAGGGGGAGACCCAGTACTTC,CASSFLREGETQYF
TRBD1,TRBV30,once,TRBJ1-4,TGTGCCTGGAGTGTAGGGGGCAGGGAGGGTGAAAAACTGTTTTTT,CAWSVGGREGEKLFF
-,TRBV6-6,few,TRBJ1-6,TGTGCCACCCGATTCACGGTGCAAAATTCACCCCTCCACTTT,CATRFTVQNSPLHF
-,TRBV5-1,-,TRBJ2-7,TGCGCCAGCAGCGCAGGGACACCCCCCCAGCAGTACTTC,CASSAGTPPQQYF
-,TRBV10-1,-,TRBJ2-1,TGCGCCAGCAGTGAATCGAGGGGGGTAGATGGTGAGCAGTTCTTC,CASSESRGVDGEQFF
TRBD2,TRBV20-1,few,TRBJ2-1,TGCAGTGCTAGAGGGGGGGGGCAGTTCTTC,CSARGGGQFF